A selection of T cell receptor beta chains follows, all from one sample in a study of human T cells and chemical hapten exposure. MiXCR, applied by TCRdb to the RACE reads, yields one record per CDR3 protein. The repertoire includes 65,000 to 95,000 distinct CDR3 sequences, 8.6% of them detected once, and 1.5% to 2% sits in the top ten. Sequenced sample: whole blood. The receptors here all came from a female donor in good health. Some clones in this sample may be carry-over from other donors' samples. CDR3s include the opening cysteine and the closing phenylalanine or tryptophan. D genes are given only for firm matches. Not all rows give a size; the values are once, few, many and, for expanded clones, a class.

TRBV20-1	NA	NA	TRBJ2-2	TGCAGTGCTAGAGATTTCGGGACCAGCAGTAACACCGGGGAGCTGTTTTTT	CSARDFGTSSNTGELFF
TRBV6-2/TRBV6-3	NA	NA	TRBJ1-1	TGTGCCAGCAACCCCGATGCATACACTGAAGCTTTCTTT	CASNPDAYTEAFF
TRBV29-1	TRBD1	few	TRBJ2-1	TGCAGCGTTGAAGGTCAGGGGGTCTCCTACAATGAGCAGTTCTTC	CSVEGQGVSYNEQFF
TRBV29-1	NA	many	TRBJ1-4	TGCAGCGTTGATTGGGGGCAAAAACTGTTTTTT	CSVDWGQKLFF
TRBV4-2	TRBD2	NA	TRBJ2-7	TGTGCCAGCAGCCAAGATGTCCAACGAGCGGGGGGGCCCGAGCAGTACTTC	CASSQDVQRAGGPEQYF
TRBV2	TRBD1	many	TRBJ1-1	TGTGCCAGCCACTTGACAGGGACCTTTGGCCTGGTAGAAGCTTTCTTT	CASHLTGTFGLVEAFF
TRBV14	TRBD1	NA	TRBJ2-2	TGTGCCAGCAGCCGGAAGACAGGGGCGAACACCGGGGAGCTGTTTTTT	CASSRKTGANTGELFF
TRBV12-3/TRBV12-4	TRBD2	few	TRBJ2-3	TGTGCCAGCAATAGCGGGGGGTTGATCACAGATACGCAGTATTTT	CASNSGGLITDTQYF
TRBV2	TRBD1	few	TRBJ1-5	TGTGCCAGCAGTAGGAGACAGGGGTATAGCAATCAGCCCCAGCATTTT	CASSRRQGYSNQPQHF
TRBV20-1	NA	NA	TRBJ2-7	TGCAGTGCTAGGGGAAGTAGGTACGAGCAGTACTTC	CSARGSRYEQYF
TRBV13	NA	NA	TRBJ1-1	TGTGCCAGCAGCTTATCTGGGGGACGGATAAACACTGAAGCTTTCTTT	CASSLSGGRINTEAFF
TRBV20-1	NA	many	TRBJ1-5	TGCAGTGCTAGAGCTAGCAATCAGCCCCAGCATTTT	CSARASNQPQHF
TRBV7-2	NA	many	TRBJ2-3	TGTGCCAGCAGCTTAGTCCCAGATACGCAGTATTTT	CASSLVPDTQYF
TRBV7-9	TRBD1	NA	TRBJ1-1	TGTGCCAGCAGCTTAGCGCCCACAGGGGGACGCGTAAAGGATGAAGCTTTCTTT	CASSLAPTGGRVKDEAFF
TRBV7-8	TRBD2	few	TRBJ2-5	TGTGCCAGCAGCCCTAGAGTTGTGTACGGGGGGAGAGAGACCCAGTACTTC	CASSPRVVYGGRETQYF
TRBV7-9	TRBD1	few	TRBJ1-4	TGTGCCAGCAGCTTAGTGGGGGGACAGGGACATGAAAAACTGTTTTTT	CASSLVGGQGHEKLFF
TRBV29-1	TRBD2	NA	TRBJ2-3	TGCAGCGTCGGGACTAGCGGGGCAGATACGCAGTATTTT	CSVGTSGADTQYF
TRBV6-5	TRBD1	many	TRBJ1-1	TGTGCCAGCAGTTACCCTGGCAGGGGACAGGCTCGGGGACATGAAGCTTTCTTT	CASSYPGRGQARGHEAFF
TRBV10-3	TRBD1	few	TRBJ2-6	TGTGCCATCAGCCAGGGGGCCTCTGGGGCCAACGTCCTGACTTTC	CAISQGASGANVLTF
TRBV12-3/TRBV12-4	NA	NA	TRBJ2-5	TGTGCCAGCAGTTCCCCGGGATCACGAGAGACCCAGTACTTC	CASSSPGSRETQYF
TRBV3-1	NA	few	TRBJ2-3	TGTGCCAGCAGCCAAGAGTCAGATACGCAGTATTTT	CASSQESDTQYF
TRBV20-1	NA	many	TRBJ1-6	TGCAGTGCTAGATTCGGGCTGACTGATTCACCCCTCCACTTT	CSARFGLTDSPLHF
TRBV6-1	TRBD1	many	TRBJ1-1	TGTGCCACACGCAGGGGGCGAGGGACTGAAGCTTTCTTT	CATRRGRGTEAFF
TRBV14	NA	NA	TRBJ1-2	TGTGCCAGCAGCCAAGGATTAGACTATGGCTACACCTTC	CASSQGLDYGYTF
TRBV29-1	NA	many	TRBJ2-3	TGCAGCGTTGAAGATCGGCGGGGAAACACAGATACGCAGTATTTT	CSVEDRRGNTDTQYF
TRBV11-2	TRBD1	many	TRBJ1-4	TGTGCCAGCAGCACGGGGACAGGGACAAATGAAAAACTGTTTTTT	CASSTGTGTNEKLFF
TRBV6-4	NA	few	TRBJ2-7	TGTGCCAGCAGTGAGCCACGGGACACCGACTCCTACGAGCAGTACTTC	CASSEPRDTDSYEQYF
TRBV14	TRBD1	NA	TRBJ2-7	TGTGCCAGCAGCTTCAGGGGGCAAACCTACGAGCAGTACTTC	CASSFRGQTYEQYF
TRBV27	NA	few	TRBJ2-1	TGTGCCAGCAGTTTAATGGGGCAGAACTACAATGAGCAGTTCTTC	CASSLMGQNYNEQFF
TRBV12-3/TRBV12-4	NA	NA	TRBJ2-7	TGTGCCAGCAGCAACTTGGGGTACGAGCAGTACTTC	CASSNLGYEQYF
TRBV24-1	NA	many	TRBJ1-5	TGTGCCACCAGTGATACCCAAGGACGGAGAGGGGTTCAGCCCCAGCATTTT	CATSDTQGRRGVQPQHF
TRBV29-1	NA	medium-sized	TRBJ1-2	TGCAGCGTTGAAGATTGGGAGGGCCCTAACTATGGCTACACCTTC	CSVEDWEGPNYGYTF
TRBV10-3	TRBD2	many	TRBJ2-5	TGTGCCATCAGTGCAGCCAGGGTCGGGGGGCAAGAGACCCAGTACTTC	CAISAARVGGQETQYF
TRBV28	TRBD1	NA	TRBJ1-6	TGTGCCAGCAGATCACGTGGGACAGCAACCCGCTCCTATAATTCACCCCTCCACTTT	CASRSRGTATRSYNSPLHF
TRBV29-1	NA	NA	TRBJ2-7	TGCAGCTACCGATCAGAAAAATACGAGCAGTACTTC	CSYRSEKYEQYF
TRBV30	TRBD1	NA	TRBJ2-7	TGTGCCTGGACCCGGGACAGTCCCTACGAGCAGTACTTC	CAWTRDSPYEQYF
TRBV6-2/TRBV6-3	NA	medium-sized	TRBJ2-3	TGTGCCAGCAGTGGGGCTGACACAGATACGCAGTATTTT	CASSGADTDTQYF
TRBV6-5	NA	NA	TRBJ2-3	TGTGCCAGCAGTTACTTTCATGCGGGATATCCCTTGGGGAGCACAGATACGCAGTATTTT	CASSYFHAGYPLGSTDTQYF
TRBV7-9	NA	NA	TRBJ2-5	TGTGCCAGCAGCTCGACAGCGCCGGGGGAGCGTGAGACCCAGTACTTC	CASSSTAPGERETQYF
TRBV5-1	NA	few	TRBJ1-6	TGCGCCAGCAGCTTGGAACAGGGCAGGAATTCACCCCTCCACTTT	CASSLEQGRNSPLHF
TRBV11-3	NA	NA	TRBJ2-4	TGTGCCAGCAGCTTAAACGGGGACATTCAGTACTTC	CASSLNGDIQYF
TRBV14	NA	NA	TRBJ1-1	TGTGCCAGCAGCCAAGATCTAGGGTCCAACACTGAAGCTTTCTTT	CASSQDLGSNTEAFF
TRBV28	NA	many	TRBJ1-1	TGTGCCAGCAGTTTCCTCAACACTGAAGCTTTCTTT	CASSFLNTEAFF
TRBV27	NA	few	TRBJ2-6	TGTGCCAGCAGTTCCCTAGGCTCTGGGGCCAACGTCCTGACTTTC	CASSSLGSGANVLTF
TRBV21-1	NA	few	TRBJ2-4	TGTGCCAGCAGCAAAGGTCCTTTCGGCGAGATAGCCAAAAACATTCAGTACTTC	CASSKGPFGEIAKNIQYF
TRBV12-3/TRBV12-4	TRBD1	many	TRBJ1-6	TGTGCCAGCAGTTGGACAGGGGGTCTACCCCTCCACTTT	CASSWTGGLPLHF
TRBV12-3/TRBV12-4	NA	many	TRBJ2-2	TGTGCCAGCAGCCCCTTCAACACCGGGGAGCTGTTTTTT	CASSPFNTGELFF
TRBV14	NA	many	TRBJ1-1	TGTGCCAGCAGCCCATGGACAGCAAACACTGAAGCTTTCTTT	CASSPWTANTEAFF
TRBV3-1	NA	few	TRBJ1-6	TGTGCCAGCAGCCAAGATCGCCGAGAAGTGATGAGCTCCTATAATTCACCCCTCCACTTT	CASSQDRREVMSSYNSPLHF
TRBV11-2	TRBD1	NA	TRBJ1-1	TGTGCCAGCAGCTTAGGACGCGGGACAGGGGCCCGGGGCACTGAAGCTTTCTTT	CASSLGRGTGARGTEAFF
TRBV15	NA	NA	TRBJ2-3	TGTGCCACCAGAGCGGGCGCGGGAAACACAGATACGCAGTATTTT	CATRAGAGNTDTQYF
TRBV30	NA	many	TRBJ1-5	TGTGCCTGGGCCCGGGACCCAGGTCAACAGCCCCAGCATTTT	CAWARDPGQQPQHF
TRBV12-3/TRBV12-4	NA	few	TRBJ2-1	TGTGCCAGCAGTTATTACAATGAGCAGTTCTTC	CASSYYNEQFF
TRBV12-5	TRBD1	many	TRBJ2-2	TGTGCTAGTGGGACGGGGACAGGAACCGGGGAGCTGTTTTTT	CASGTGTGTGELFF
TRBV3-1	NA	NA	TRBJ2-3	TGTGCCAGCAGCCTCCTAGGTCTTGGTTCGCTGGAGACGCAGTATTTT	CASSLLGLGSLETQYF
TRBV4-2	NA	NA	TRBJ2-3	TGTGCCAGCAGCCAAGAGGATCGTAATGGCGCAGATACGCAGTATTTT	CASSQEDRNGADTQYF
TRBV12-3/TRBV12-4	NA	many	TRBJ1-6	TGTGCCAGCAGTTGTGAACAGCGCGCAACCCCTAATTCACCCCTCCACTTT	CASSCEQRATPNSPLHF
TRBV4-3	TRBD1	many	TRBJ1-4	TGCGCCAGCAGCCCAGGACAGGCGGGGAATGAAAAACTGTTTTTT	CASSPGQAGNEKLFF
TRBV7-9	NA	many	TRBJ2-7	TGTGCCAGTTCTACGGCCGGGGCCGACCGATATACGAGCTCCTACGAGCAGTACTTC	CASSTAGADRYTSSYEQYF
TRBV28	NA	many	TRBJ1-1	TGTGCCACCATGGACATCATGAACACTGAAGCTTTCTTT	CATMDIMNTEAFF